These T cell receptor beta chains were read from a single sample in a study of cytomegalovirus exposure and HLA in healthy donors. Sequencing used immunoSEQ multiplex PCR; TCRdb keeps in-frame clones, though not all of them. Of 99,000 or so clones listed, approximately 86% are singletons. The sequencing sample was made of PBMCs. These receptors were taken from a woman between 18 and 30 years old in good health and CMV-seropositive. The conserved cysteine and the conserved F or W are not part of the CDR3 here.

TRBV9	TRBJ2-1	ASSVLGQTIPAYNEQF
TRBV2	TRBJ1-1	ASSEQGSEAF
TRBV2	TRBJ2-4	ASSGLADLAKNIQY
TRBV28	TRBJ1-2	ASSPDMLYGYT
TRBV28	TRBJ1-2	ASSHQGVWNYGYT
TRBV4-1	TRBJ2-2	ASSQEAWTGGRGELF
TRBV4-1	TRBJ1-5	ASSQEEGSQPQH
TRBV6-5	TRBJ1-2	ASSYDSYGYT
TRBV5-1	TRBJ2-3	ASSLGQSTDTQY
TRBV10-2	TRBJ1-2	ASTPVVYGYT
TRBV7-7	TRBJ2-5	ASSLAARRGETQY
TRBV28	TRBJ1-6	ASSTGTGRSPLH